Below are 24 T cell receptor beta chains sequenced from a single sample in a study of T cell responses to AZD1222 COVID-19 vaccine. Clones were read by immunoSEQ multiplex PCR, and TCRdb kept only the in-frame ones, dropping some. The sample consists of 70,000 to 90,000 clones, around 90% of them appearing once. The sample was peripheral blood, taken 28 days after the second AZD1222 dose. These receptors were obtained from an adult who received the AZD1222 COVID-19 vaccine.

CDR3 residues: CATSVGAGFTDTQYF. DNA of the CDR3: TGTGCCACCAGCGTTGGGGCAGGGTTTACAGATACGCAGTATTTT. This chain connects TRBV15 to TRBJ2-3; tentatively, D is TRBD1 (5 bases). Germline V gene sequence: CDR1 LNHNV, CDR2 YYDKDF (reference sequence). V lost 5 bases and J 3 bases, leaving 15 bases between the germline ends. CDR3 length equals 15 residues.

V is TRBV10-2 and J is TRBJ1-2; D remains unclear. Germline V CDR1 and CDR2: WSHSY, SAAADI. Trimming removed 6 bases from V and 3 bases from J, with 11 bases in between. This CDR3 is 13 amino acids long. In DNA, the CDR3 is TGCGCCAGCAGCGATGCCATTGACTATGGCTACACCTTC. Translation: CASSDAIDYGYTF.

The chain joins TRBV5-1 to TRBJ1-1; D gene uncertain. CDR3 length: 15 residues. CDR1 is SGHRS, CDR2 YFSETQ, per germline. V lost 5 bases, J lost 0 bases, and 14 bases lay in between. The CDR3 region has the DNA TGCGCCAGCAGGTATGAGTTGGGTATGAACACTGAAGCTTTCTTT. Protein product: CASRYELGMNTEAFF.

The V call is TRBV11-1, the J call TRBJ2-7; the match to TRBD1 covers 7 bases. Germline CDR1 is SGHAT and CDR2 is FQDESV (reference sequence). The length of the CDR3 is 13 residues. The junction had 3 bases not matched to a gene; V was cut back by 5 bases and J by 2 bases. CDR3 nucleotide sequence: TGTGCCAGCAGCGTAGACAGGGCCTACGAGCAGTACTTC. As protein: CASSVDRAYEQYF.

J is TRBJ1-1 and V is TRBV25-1; D not certain. The V gene's germline CDR1 is MGHDK and CDR2 SYGVNS. V lost 4 bases and J lost 1, with 13 bases in between. The CDR3 is 15 amino acids. The CDR3 reads CASSGQRGWNTEAFF. CDR3 nucleotide sequence: TGTGCCAGCAGTGGTCAACGGGGTTGGAACACTGAAGCTTTCTTT.

The chain has TRBV5-1 and TRBJ2-7, with D uncertain. The germline V gene encodes CDR1 SGHRS and CDR2 YFSETQ. Trimming pared 0 bases from V and 5 bases from J, leaving 12 bases between. The CDR3 runs to 14 residues. CDR3 in DNA: TGCGCCAGCAGCTTGGCGGCGAATCTCAACGAGCAGTACTTC. It yields the protein CASSLAANLNEQYF.

The chain has TRBV5-4 and TRBJ1-2, with 7 positions matching TRBD1. Germline CDR1 is SGHNT and CDR2 is YYREEE (reference sequence). V lost 5 bases to trimming and J lost 4 bases; unmatched junction nucleotides: 8. The CDR3 covers 14 residues. The CDR3 region has the DNA TGTGCCAGCAGGCCCGGGACAGAACGCTATGGCTACACCTTC. Its translation: CASRPGTERYGYTF.

The J gene is TRBJ2-1, the V gene TRBV2; 7 positions match TRBD2. V was clipped by 10 bases and J by 4 bases; unmatched bases: 10. The CDR3 contains 14 residues. CDR1 is SNHLY and CDR2 is FYNNEI in the germline V gene. The CDR3 is CATERDSKYNEQFF. CDR3 sequence (DNA): TGTGCCACCGAGCGGGACTCGAAGTACAATGAGCAGTTCTTC.

The chain recombines TRBV3-1 (or the pseudogene TRBV3-2) with TRBJ1-1; D uncertain. The CDR3 has 13 residues. Germline V gene data show CDR1 as LGHDT and CDR2 as YNNKEL (reference sequence). V lost 6 bases, J lost 3 bases, and 11 bases lay in between. CDR3 protein: CASSPERYTEAFF. Written as DNA, the CDR3 is TGTGCCAGCAGTCCCGAGAGATACACTGAAGCTTTCTTT.

The V gene is TRBV18, the J gene TRBJ2-4; maybe TRBD1 (6 bases). CDR1 is KGHSH, CDR2 LQKENI, per germline. Trimming took 3 bases from V and 6 from J, leaving 21 bases between them. The CDR3 loop spans 17 amino acids. CDR3 amino acids: CASSPTVTATDRNIQYF. As DNA, the CDR3 is TGTGCCAGCTCACCGACGGTCACCGCGACGGACAGAAACATTCAGTACTTC.

This chain links TRBV4-1 with TRBJ1-6; 8 bases align to TRBD1. The germline CDR1 and CDR2 sequences are MGHRA and YSYEKL. V shed 6 bases, J shed 8 bases, and the junction held 9 bases outside the gene matches. This CDR3 has 15 amino acids. The CDR3 is CASRQPGQGDSPLHF. Written as DNA, the CDR3 is TGCGCCAGCAGACAGCCAGGACAGGGTGATTCACCCCTCCACTTT.

The chain uses TRBV3-1 (or the pseudogene TRBV3-2) and TRBJ1-6, with 7 bases identical to TRBD1. The CDR3 spans 16 residues. The junction had 11 bases not matched to a gene; V was cut back by 2 bases and J by 10 bases. The germline V gene has CDR1 LGHDT and CDR2 YNNKEL (reference sequence). The CDR3 is CASSQRQGWRDSPLHF. CDR3 nucleotides: TGTGCCAGCAGCCAACGACAGGGATGGCGCGACTCACCCCTCCACTTT.

The chain couples TRBV4-3 to TRBJ1-2, with D unclear. V lost 0 bases, J lost 5 bases, and 13 bases lay in between. The CDR3 runs 15 residues. Germline V gene lookup returns CDR1 LGHNA and CDR2 YSLEER. Written as DNA, the CDR3 is TGCGCCAGCAGCCAAGATAGTAACGGGAGGTATGGCTACACCTTC. Translating gives CASSQDSNGRYGYTF.

The chain joins TRBV7-6 to TRBJ2-2, with D perhaps TRBD1 or TRBD2 (5 bases each). This CDR3 comprises 16 residues. The V end lost 5 bases, the J end lost 2 bases, and 15 bases lay between the germline ends. Looked up from germline, CDR1 is SGHVS and CDR2 is FNYEAQ. The chain's CDR3 is CASSPPTGLNTGELFF. CDR3 DNA: TGTGCCAGCAGCCCCCCGACGGGGCTAAACACCGGGGAGCTGTTTTTT.

This clone was counted only a few times. V usage is TRBV6-1 and J usage is TRBJ2-7; possible D gene TRBD1, 6 bases. This CDR3 is 14 amino acids long. The V end was cut by 2 bases, the J end by 6 bases, with 14 bases between. Germline loops: CDR1 MNHNS, CDR2 SASEGT. The CDR3 nucleotides are TGTGCCAGCAGTGAAATAGGACAGTCGATCGAGCAGTACTTC. It translates to CASSEIGQSIEQYF.

This clone was seen only once. The rearrangement links TRBV14 to TRBJ1-1; the match to TRBD1 covers 7 bases. The germline V gene has CDR1 SGHDN and CDR2 FVKESK. This CDR3 is built from 15 residues. The V segment lost 4 bases and the J segment 6 bases; nucleotides outside the gene matches: 11. The CDR3 reads CASSPLTGLSSEAFF. The CDR3 nucleotides are TGTGCCAGCAGCCCCTTGACAGGGTTAAGTTCTGAAGCTTTCTTT.

The rearrangement uses TRBV11-3 and TRBJ1-2; no reliable D call. The germline CDR1 and CDR2 sequences are SGHNT and YENEEA. V lost 4 bases, J lost 5 bases, and 2 bases lay in between. This CDR3 spans 10 amino acids. The DNA of the CDR3 is TGTGCCAGCAGCTCATATGGCTACACCTTC. This sequence encodes CASSSYGYTF. Full variable domain (outside the CDR3, taken from reference TRBV11-3 and TRBJ1-2): EAGVVQSPRYKIIEKKQPVAFWCNPISGHNTLYWYLQNLGQGPELLIRYENEEAVDDSQLPKDRFSAERLKGVDSTLKIQPAELGDSAVYLCASSSYGYTFGSGTRLTVV.

The chain joins TRBV19 to TRBJ1-5; D remains unclear. CDR1 and CDR2 from the germline V gene are LNHDA and SQIVND (reference sequence). V shed 5 bases and J shed 5 bases, with 16 bases lying between them. The CDR3 runs to 15 residues. This CDR3 is CASSSLDLFYQPQHF. The CDR3 bases are TGTGCCAGTAGTTCTCTTGACCTCTTCTATCAGCCCCAGCATTTT.

The chain joins TRBV4-3 to TRBJ1-2; D ambiguous. Germline V lookup: CDR1 LGHNA, CDR2 YSLEER. This CDR3 contains 12 residues. With 0 bases removed from V and 10 bases from J, the gap between germline ends came to 9 bases. CDR3 protein: CASSQDLGYYTF. CDR3 in DNA: TGCGCCAGCAGCCAAGATCTGGGATACTACACCTTC.

The chain has TRBV11-2 and TRBJ2-1; D is undetermined. In germline, CDR1 is SGHAT, CDR2 FQNNGV. V was trimmed by 1 base and J by 10 bases, leaving 11 bases between them. The CDR3 sequence is 13 residues long. Here the CDR3 reads CASSLARVGEQFF. The CDR3 region has the DNA TGTGCCAGCAGCTTAGCCCGGGTGGGGGAGCAGTTCTTC.

The genes are TRBV10-1 and TRBJ1-5; no clear D. V lost 6 bases and J lost 7, with 13 bases in between. Looked up from germline, CDR1 is WNHNN and CDR2 is SYGVQD (reference sequence). The CDR3 has 13 residues. The CDR3 is CASRRRRRQPQHF. The CDR3 coding sequence is TGCGCCAGCAGAAGACGGAGGCGGCAGCCCCAGCATTTT.

The chain combines TRBV10-1 with TRBJ2-3, with D possibly TRBD2 on 5 matching bases. The CDR3 has 15 amino acids. Trimming cost V 4 bases and J 1 base, with 12 bases left between them. CDR1 is WNHNN and CDR2 is SYGVQD in the germline V gene (reference sequence). CDR3 region: CASSGTGSGTDTQYF. Here the CDR3 DNA reads TGCGCCAGCAGTGGAACGGGGAGTGGCACAGATACGCAGTATTTT.

The chain carries TRBV18 and TRBJ2-2; D gene unclear. Trimming removed 6 bases from V and 0 bases from J, with 2 bases in between. Germline V gene lookup returns CDR1 KGHSH and CDR2 LQKENI. This CDR3 region has 12 residues. The CDR3 reads CASSANTGELFF. As DNA, the CDR3 is TGTGCCAGCTCGGCGAACACCGGGGAGCTGTTTTTT.

V is TRBV19 and J is TRBJ2-1; D could derive from TRBD1 or TRBD2 (5 bases each). The V end was cut by 6 bases, the J end by 8 bases, with 17 bases between. The CDR3 consists of 14 residues. CDR1 and CDR2 from the germline V gene are LNHDA and SQIVND (reference sequence). The CDR3 sequence: CASRSAGFGDEQFF. In DNA form, the CDR3 reads TGTGCCAGTAGATCTGCAGGGTTCGGGGATGAGCAGTTCTTC.